These T cell receptor beta chains were read from a single sample in a study of blood T cell repertoires in COVID-19. Clones were sequenced by immunoSEQ multiplex PCR, and TCRdb holds only the in-frame ones, with some missing. Among under 450,000 clones, approximately 77% were seen once, and the ten largest hold more than 1%. What was sequenced was peripheral blood. Every receptor here comes from a human donor with acute or convalescent COVID-19. The donor label of this sample is uncertain. Both conserved end residues are part of each CDR3. The D gene is left open where the match is weak. Where a row states a size, it is once, few, many or the class of an expanded clone; other rows omit it.

D gene: .; J gene: TRBJ1-1; V gene: TRBV19; clone size: .; CDR3 protein: CASSMSRTRNTEAFF; CDR3 DNA: TGTGCCAGTAGTATGAGCCGGACACGGAACACTGAAGCTTTCTTT
D gene: .; J gene: TRBJ2-7; V gene: TRBV10-1; clone size: .; CDR3 protein: CASDSSYEQYF; CDR3 DNA: TGCGCCAGCGACAGCTCCTACGAGCAGTACTTC
D gene: TRBD1; J gene: TRBJ1-2; V gene: TRBV6-6; clone size: .; CDR3 protein: CASNGQGAQQAQTF; CDR3 DNA: TGTGCCAGCAACGGACAGGGGGCTCAACAGGCGCAAACCTTC
D gene: TRBD1; J gene: TRBJ1-1; V gene: TRBV11-3; clone size: .; CDR3 protein: CASSRQGGTEAFF; CDR3 DNA: TGTGCCAGCAGTCGACAGGGAGGAACTGAAGCTTTCTTT
D gene: .; J gene: TRBJ1-1; V gene: TRBV2; clone size: few; CDR3 protein: CASGDPVTEAFF; CDR3 DNA: TGTGCCAGCGGAGACCCGGTCACTGAAGCTTTCTTT
D gene: TRBD1; J gene: TRBJ2-7; V gene: TRBV27; clone size: .; CDR3 protein: CASSQGQGYEQYF; CDR3 DNA: TGTGCCAGCAGTCAGGGACAGGGCTACGAGCAGTACTTC
D gene: TRBD2; J gene: TRBJ2-2; V gene: TRBV19; clone size: .; CDR3 protein: CASKTSGVASGELFF; CDR3 DNA: TGTGCCAGTAAAACTAGCGGGGTCGCTAGCGGGGAGCTGTTTTTT
D gene: .; J gene: TRBJ1-5; V gene: TRBV7-8; clone size: .; CDR3 protein: CASSLDRGPQHF; CDR3 DNA: TGTGCCAGCAGCTTAGATCGGGGACCCCAGCATTTT
D gene: TRBD2; J gene: TRBJ2-5; V gene: TRBV2; clone size: .; CDR3 protein: CAGKREEAQYF; CDR3 DNA: TGTGCCGGAAAGCGGGAGGAGGCCCAGTACTTC
D gene: TRBD1; J gene: TRBJ1-4; V gene: TRBV18; clone size: .; CDR3 protein: CASSPGQGGNEKLFF; CDR3 DNA: TGTGCCAGCTCACCGGGACAGGGGGGGAATGAAAAACTGTTTTTT
D gene: .; J gene: TRBJ1-1; V gene: TRBV2; clone size: .; CDR3 protein: CASSEAPDKSAFF; CDR3 DNA: TGTGCCAGCAGTGAAGCGCCGGACAAGTCCGCTTTCTTT
D gene: .; J gene: TRBJ1-2; V gene: TRBV4-1; clone size: .; CDR3 protein: CASSPGGGGSYGYTF; CDR3 DNA: TGCGCCAGCAGCCCCGGGGGGGGAGGGAGCTATGGCTACACCTTC
D gene: .; J gene: TRBJ2-2; V gene: TRBV7-2; clone size: .; CDR3 protein: CASSPKAGLLNTGELFF; CDR3 DNA: TGTGCCAGCAGCCCCAAAGCGGGCCTCTTGAACACCGGGGAGCTGTTTTTT
D gene: .; J gene: TRBJ1-1; V gene: TRBV11-2; clone size: once; CDR3 protein: CASSWGGLNTEAFF; CDR3 DNA: TGTGCCAGCAGCTGGGGGGGACTGAACACTGAAGCTTTCTTT
D gene: .; J gene: TRBJ1-2; V gene: TRBV30; clone size: .; CDR3 protein: CAWGPTVRNYGYTF; CDR3 DNA: TGTGCCTGGGGGCCAACAGTCCGAAACTATGGCTACACCTTC
D gene: TRBD1; J gene: TRBJ1-5; V gene: TRBV19; clone size: once; CDR3 protein: CASSTQTGGNQPQHF; CDR3 DNA: TGTGCCAGTAGTACCCAGACAGGGGGGAATCAGCCCCAGCATTTT
D gene: .; J gene: TRBJ2-1; V gene: TRBV7-9; clone size: few; CDR3 protein: CASRNRAGSYNEQFF; CDR3 DNA: TGTGCCAGCAGAAACCGGGCAGGGTCCTACAATGAGCAGTTCTTC
D gene: TRBD1; J gene: TRBJ1-1; V gene: TRBV10-3; clone size: .; CDR3 protein: CAISAPGTGGHMNTEAFF; CDR3 DNA: TGTGCCATCAGTGCCCCTGGGACAGGGGGCCACATGAACACTGAAGCTTTCTTT
D gene: .; J gene: TRBJ2-7; V gene: TRBV6-5; clone size: once; CDR3 protein: CASSYSSRSFSEQYF; CDR3 DNA: TGTGCCAGCAGTTACTCGTCCAGGTCCTTCAGCGAGCAGTACTTC
D gene: TRBD2; J gene: TRBJ2-5; V gene: TRBV23-1; clone size: .; CDR3 protein: CASSQGTEAGGQETQYF; CDR3 DNA: TGCGCCAGCAGTCAAGGGACTGAGGCGGGGGGCCAAGAGACCCAGTACTTC
D gene: TRBD1; J gene: TRBJ1-6; V gene: TRBV4-2; clone size: .; CDR3 protein: CASSQVPGQGAGSPLHF; CDR3 DNA: TGTGCCAGCAGCCAAGTCCCGGGACAGGGGGCCGGTTCACCCCTCCACTTT
D gene: TRBD2; J gene: TRBJ2-3; V gene: TRBV30; clone size: .; CDR3 protein: CAWRGRGGSTDTQYF; CDR3 DNA: TGTGCCTGGAGGGGGAGGGGCGGAAGCACAGATACGCAGTATTTT
D gene: .; J gene: TRBJ1-3; V gene: TRBV29-1; clone size: .; CDR3 protein: CSVESQGNTIYF; CDR3 DNA: TGCAGCGTTGAATCCCAGGGAAACACCATATATTTT
D gene: .; J gene: TRBJ1-1; V gene: TRBV6-5; clone size: .; CDR3 protein: CASSYSLTRNTEAFF; CDR3 DNA: TGTGCCAGCAGTTACTCTCTCACAAGAAACACTGAAGCTTTCTTT
D gene: .; J gene: TRBJ1-2; V gene: TRBV14; clone size: .; CDR3 protein: CASSQAGIYYGYTF; CDR3 DNA: TGTGCCAGCAGCCAAGCCGGTATATACTATGGCTACACCTTC
D gene: TRBD2; J gene: TRBJ2-3; V gene: TRBV4-2; clone size: .; CDR3 protein: CASSQADSGGSTDTQYF; CDR3 DNA: TGTGCCAGCAGCCAAGCCGATAGCGGGGGTAGCACAGATACGCAGTATTTT
D gene: .; J gene: TRBJ2-3; V gene: TRBV7-6; clone size: once; CDR3 protein: CASSSRVASFLSTDTQYF; CDR3 DNA: TGTGCCAGCAGCTCCCGGGTAGCGTCGTTTCTTAGTACAGATACGCAGTATTTT
D gene: TRBD1; J gene: TRBJ1-1; V gene: TRBV23-1; clone size: .; CDR3 protein: CASRHHLGQGKRKDTEAFF; CDR3 DNA: TGCGCCAGCCGGCACCACCTAGGACAGGGGAAGAGGAAAGACACTGAAGCTTTCTTT
D gene: .; J gene: TRBJ2-1; V gene: TRBV21-1; clone size: many; CDR3 protein: CASPNGNEQFF; CDR3 DNA: TGTGCCAGCCCCAACGGGAATGAGCAGTTCTTC
D gene: .; J gene: TRBJ1-6; V gene: TRBV15; clone size: .; CDR3 protein: CATSRDGGYSPLHF; CDR3 DNA: TGTGCCACCAGCAGAGATGGGGGGTATTCACCCCTCCACTTT
D gene: TRBD1; J gene: TRBJ1-2; V gene: TRBV5-1; clone size: .; CDR3 protein: CASSSGTGGGGYTF; CDR3 DNA: TGCGCCAGCAGCTCCGGGACAGGGGGCGGTGGCTACACCTTC
D gene: .; J gene: TRBJ1-5; V gene: TRBV24-1; clone size: .; CDR3 protein: CATSEADNSNQPQHF; CDR3 DNA: TGTGCCACCAGTGAGGCAGATAATAGCAATCAGCCCCAGCATTTT
D gene: .; J gene: TRBJ1-2; V gene: TRBV6-5; clone size: .; CDR3 protein: CASSPRTENGYTF; CDR3 DNA: TGTGCCAGCAGTCCACGGACAGAAAATGGCTACACCTTC
D gene: .; J gene: TRBJ2-7; V gene: TRBV20-1; clone size: .; CDR3 protein: CSASSDTSSYEQYF; CDR3 DNA: TGCAGTGCTAGTTCGGACACTTCCTCCTACGAGCAGTACTTC
D gene: .; J gene: TRBJ1-1; V gene: TRBV19; clone size: .; CDR3 protein: CASSVQGITTTEAFF; CDR3 DNA: TGTGCCAGTAGTGTGCAGGGTATAACTACGACTGAAGCTTTCTTT
D gene: TRBD2; J gene: TRBJ2-1; V gene: TRBV11-2; clone size: .; CDR3 protein: CASSSLAGAYNEQFF; CDR3 DNA: TGTGCCAGCAGCTCACTAGCGGGGGCCTACAATGAGCAGTTCTTC
D gene: .; J gene: TRBJ2-7; V gene: TRBV7-8; clone size: .; CDR3 protein: CASSLVQGSTYEQYF; CDR3 DNA: TGTGCCAGCAGCTTGGTACAGGGATCTACCTACGAGCAGTACTTC
D gene: .; J gene: TRBJ1-1; V gene: TRBV20-1; clone size: .; CDR3 protein: CSASRGIRTEAFF; CDR3 DNA: TGCAGTGCTAGTAGAGGGATTCGGACTGAAGCTTTCTTT
D gene: .; J gene: TRBJ1-5; V gene: TRBV6-5; clone size: .; CDR3 protein: CASSSLGQRHQPQHF; CDR3 DNA: TGTGCCAGCAGTTCTCTCGGACAGAGACATCAGCCCCAGCATTTT
D gene: .; J gene: TRBJ2-3; V gene: TRBV15; clone size: .; CDR3 protein: CATSTRQGGPDTQYF; CDR3 DNA: TGTGCCACCAGCACACGACAGGGAGGCCCAGATACGCAGTATTTT
D gene: TRBD2; J gene: TRBJ2-1; V gene: TRBV7-8; clone size: .; CDR3 protein: CASSLGTSGRVEQFF; CDR3 DNA: TGTGCCAGCAGCTTAGGGACTAGCGGGAGGGTTGAGCAGTTCTTC
D gene: .; J gene: TRBJ1-6; V gene: TRBV3-1/TRBV3-2; clone size: .; CDR3 protein: CASSQGATGSPLHF; CDR3 DNA: TGTGCCAGCAGCCAAGGGGCTACAGGGTCACCCCTCCACTTT
D gene: TRBD1; J gene: TRBJ2-1; V gene: TRBV7-9; clone size: .; CDR3 protein: CASSLRQGAVNEQFF; CDR3 DNA: TGTGCCAGCAGCTTACGACAGGGGGCGGTCAATGAGCAGTTCTTC
D gene: .; J gene: TRBJ2-3; V gene: TRBV6-5; clone size: .; CDR3 protein: CASLGESTDTQYF; CDR3 DNA: TGTGCCAGCTTAGGGGAAAGCACAGATACGCAGTATTTT
D gene: TRBD2; J gene: TRBJ2-7; V gene: TRBV2; clone size: .; CDR3 protein: CASSARGSGAYEQYF; CDR3 DNA: TGTGCCAGCAGTGCGAGGGGTAGCGGGGCCTACGAGCAGTACTTC
D gene: TRBD1; J gene: TRBJ1-6; V gene: TRBV4-2; clone size: .; CDR3 protein: CASRGTVNSPLHF; CDR3 DNA: TGTGCCAGCAGGGGGACAGTGAATTCACCCCTCCACTTT
D gene: TRBD1; J gene: TRBJ2-1; V gene: TRBV5-1; clone size: .; CDR3 protein: CASSLGGTGSVQFF; CDR3 DNA: TGCGCCAGCAGCTTGGGGGGGACAGGGTCGGTGCAGTTCTTC
D gene: .; J gene: TRBJ1-1; V gene: TRBV10-1; clone size: .; CDR3 protein: CASSESGRATEAFF; CDR3 DNA: TGCGCCAGCAGTGAGTCAGGCAGGGCTACTGAAGCTTTCTTT
D gene: .; J gene: TRBJ1-2; V gene: TRBV5-1; clone size: .; CDR3 protein: CASSLTGLNYGYTF; CDR3 DNA: TGCGCCAGCAGCTTGACAGGGCTTAACTATGGCTACACCTTC
D gene: TRBD1; J gene: TRBJ2-7; V gene: TRBV6-5; clone size: .; CDR3 protein: CASSYSRQGAAEQYF; CDR3 DNA: TGTGCCAGCAGTTACTCGAGACAGGGGGCGGCCGAGCAGTACTTC